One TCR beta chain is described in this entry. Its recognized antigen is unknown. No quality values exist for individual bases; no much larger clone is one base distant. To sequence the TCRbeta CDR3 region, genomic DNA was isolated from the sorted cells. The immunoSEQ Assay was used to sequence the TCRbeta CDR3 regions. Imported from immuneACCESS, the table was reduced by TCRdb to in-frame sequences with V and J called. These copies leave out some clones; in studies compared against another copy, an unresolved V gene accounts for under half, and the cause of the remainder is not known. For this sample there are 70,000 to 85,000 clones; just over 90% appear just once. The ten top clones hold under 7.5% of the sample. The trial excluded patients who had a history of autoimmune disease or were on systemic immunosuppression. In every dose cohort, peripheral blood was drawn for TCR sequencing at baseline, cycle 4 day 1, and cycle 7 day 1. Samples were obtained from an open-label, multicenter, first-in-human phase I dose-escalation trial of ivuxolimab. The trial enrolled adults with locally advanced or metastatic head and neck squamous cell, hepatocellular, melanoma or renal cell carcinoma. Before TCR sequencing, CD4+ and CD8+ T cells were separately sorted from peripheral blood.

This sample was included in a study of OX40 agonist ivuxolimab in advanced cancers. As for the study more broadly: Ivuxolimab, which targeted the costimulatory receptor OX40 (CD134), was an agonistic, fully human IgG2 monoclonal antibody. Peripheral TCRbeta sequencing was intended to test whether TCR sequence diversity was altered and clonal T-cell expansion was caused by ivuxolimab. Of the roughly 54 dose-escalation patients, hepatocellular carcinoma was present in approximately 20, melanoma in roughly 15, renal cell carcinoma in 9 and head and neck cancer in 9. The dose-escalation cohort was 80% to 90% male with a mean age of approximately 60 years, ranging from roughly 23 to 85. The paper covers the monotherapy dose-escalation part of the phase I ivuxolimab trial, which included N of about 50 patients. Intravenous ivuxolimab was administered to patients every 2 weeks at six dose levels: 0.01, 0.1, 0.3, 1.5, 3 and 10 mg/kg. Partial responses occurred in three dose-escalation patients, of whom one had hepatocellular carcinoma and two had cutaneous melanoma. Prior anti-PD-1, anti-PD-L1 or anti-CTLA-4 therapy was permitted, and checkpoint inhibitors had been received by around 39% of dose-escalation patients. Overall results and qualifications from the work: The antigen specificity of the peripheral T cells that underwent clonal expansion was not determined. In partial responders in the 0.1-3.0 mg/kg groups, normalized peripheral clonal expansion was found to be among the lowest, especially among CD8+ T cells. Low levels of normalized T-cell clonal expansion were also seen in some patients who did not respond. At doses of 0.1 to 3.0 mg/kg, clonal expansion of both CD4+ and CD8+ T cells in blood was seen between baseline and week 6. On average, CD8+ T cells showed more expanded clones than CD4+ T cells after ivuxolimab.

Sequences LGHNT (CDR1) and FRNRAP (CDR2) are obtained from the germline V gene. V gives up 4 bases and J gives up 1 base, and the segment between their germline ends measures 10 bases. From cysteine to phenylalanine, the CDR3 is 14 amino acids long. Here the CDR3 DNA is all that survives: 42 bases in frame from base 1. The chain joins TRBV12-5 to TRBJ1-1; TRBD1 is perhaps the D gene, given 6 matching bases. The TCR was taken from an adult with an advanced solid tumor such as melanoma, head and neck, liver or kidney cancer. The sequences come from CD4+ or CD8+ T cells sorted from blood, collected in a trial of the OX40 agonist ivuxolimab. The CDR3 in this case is CASGSQTGNTEAFF. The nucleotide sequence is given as TGTGCTAGTGGTTCTCAGACAGGGAACACTGAAGCTTTCTTT.